Listed here are 27 T cell receptor beta chains from one sample, sequenced in a study of cytomegalovirus exposure and HLA in healthy donors. The PCR had 60 Vbeta and 13 Jbeta primers. Sequencing used immunoSEQ multiplex PCR; TCRdb keeps in-frame clones, though not all of them. Of about 140,000 clones in the sample, 55% to 80% are singletons; the top ten hold around 1.4%. Sequencing input: PBMCs. These receptors were taken from a woman aged 40 to 55 in good health and CMV-seronegative.

The chain carries TRBV6-6 and TRBJ1-2; D is perhaps TRBD1 (6 bases). This CDR3 is 15 amino acids long. V lost 2 bases and J 2 bases, leaving 12 bases between the germline ends. The germline V gene encodes CDR1 MNHNY and CDR2 SVGAGI (reference sequence). DNA of the CDR3: TGTGCCAGCAGTTACCACCAGGACAGAAACTATGGCTACACCTTC. Residues: CASSYHQDRNYGYTF.

This clone was counted only a few times. This chain links TRBV6-1 with TRBJ2-7; possibly TRBD1 for D (6 bases). From germline, CDR1 is MNHNS and CDR2 SASEGT. The CDR3 has 15 residues. Trimming removed 4 bases from V and 7 bases from J, with 20 bases in between. The chain's CDR3 is CASSAWSGPQGEQYV. In nucleotides, the CDR3 is TGTGCCAGCAGTGCTTGGTCAGGCCCCCAGGGGGAGCAGTACGTC.

The rearrangement joins TRBV4-3 to TRBJ2-5; 8 bases align to TRBD2. The V gene's germline CDR1 is LGHNA and CDR2 YSLEER. The CDR3 extends over 15 amino acids. The J segment lost 3 bases and the V segment lost 3 bases, leaving 6 bases of the junction unmatched. The CDR3 bases are TGCGCCAGCAGCCAGCAACTAGCGGCGAAAGAGACCCAGTACTTC. Its protein product is CASSQQLAAKETQYF.

V is TRBV6-1 and J is TRBJ1-2; the match to TRBD1 covers 8 bases. Unmatched junction bases numbered 5, after V lost 4 bases and J lost 4 bases. The CDR3 totals 14 residues. Germline CDR1 reads MNHNS; CDR2 reads SASEGT. The chain's CDR3 is CASSGQGFGYGYTF. CDR3 DNA: TGTGCCAGCAGTGGACAGGGGTTCGGCTATGGCTACACCTTC.

This chain joins TRBV4-1 and TRBJ2-7; 9 bases map to TRBD2. V shed 3 bases and J 2 bases; nucleotides not matched to a gene: 5. The CDR3 totals 15 residues. Germline values: CDR1 MGHRA, CDR2 YSYEKL. The chain's CDR3 is CASSHKSGGTYEQYF. For the CDR3, the DNA is TGCGCCAGCAGCCACAAAAGCGGGGGGACCTACGAGCAGTACTTC.

The chain has TRBV19 and TRBJ1-6; 7 bases align to TRBD1. This CDR3 is built from 19 residues. V trimming: 4 bases; J trimming: 2 bases; junction bases outside the gene matches: 14. Germline V CDR1 and CDR2: LNHDA, SQIVND (reference sequence). The CDR3 DNA reads TGTGCCAGTAGTACACGACAACTGGGACAGAGGGCCTATAATTCACCCCTCCACTTT. This translates into CASSTRQLGQRAYNSPLHF.

The V gene is TRBV25-1, the J gene TRBJ1-5; TRBD1 might be the D (5 bases). Looked up from germline, CDR1 is MGHDK and CDR2 is SYGVNS. The CDR3 runs 11 residues. The V end was cut by 6 bases, the J end by 12 bases, with 12 bases between. CDR3 DNA: TGTGCCAGCAGAGGAACAGGTCTCCAGCATTTT. This codes for CASRGTGLQHF.

Comment on this clone: Lacking the conserved final phenylalanine or tryptophan, this CDR3 likely reflects a read error. The rearrangement links TRBV27 to TRBJ1-1; no clear D gene. Germline V gene lookup returns CDR1 MNHEY and CDR2 SMNVEV (reference sequence). Trimming removed 7 bases from V and 1 base from J, with 10 bases in between. The CDR3 spans 13 residues. The CDR3 region has the DNA TGTGCCAGCACCTCGGGTGCGAACACTGAAGCTTTCCTT. It encodes CASTSGANTEAFL.

The genes are TRBV6-4 and TRBJ2-7; 8 nucleotides align to TRBD1. This CDR3 has 15 residues. The V and J ends lost 5 bases and 0 bases, in that order; junction bases with no gene match: 6. Germline V lookup: CDR1 MRHNA, CDR2 SNTAGT. CDR3 amino acids: CASSKGQGDSYEQYF. The CDR3 DNA reads as TGTGCCAGCAGTAAAGGACAGGGTGACTCCTACGAGCAGTACTTC.

CDR3 DNA sequence: TGTGCCAGCAAAACCAGTGGGGGGACAGTGAACACCGGGGAGCTGTTTTTT. Translating it yields CASKTSGGTVNTGELFF. This sequence joins TRBV27 and TRBJ2-2, with D tentatively TRBD1 (7 bases). The germline CDR1 and CDR2 sequences are MNHEY and SMNVEV (reference sequence). The CDR3 covers 17 residues. Trimming shortened V by 7 bases and J by 1 base, and 19 bases separated the two germline ends.

V gene TRBV6-4 combines with J gene TRBJ2-1; D is ambiguous. Germline CDR1 reads MRHNA; CDR2 reads SNTAGT. The CDR3 runs 13 residues. Trimming cost V 6 bases and J 9 bases, with 15 bases left between them. The CDR3 here is CASSNIPGGEQFF. The CDR3 bases are TGTGCCAGCAGCAACATCCCGGGTGGTGAGCAGTTCTTC.

This sequence joins TRBV9 and TRBJ2-1, with 7 bases that match TRBD2. The germline V gene encodes CDR1 SGDLS and CDR2 YYNGEE. V was clipped by 0 bases and J by 4 bases; unmatched bases: 10. The CDR3 length is 17 residues. CDR3 sequence: CASSVDPTGGVYNEQFF. The CDR3 bases are TGTGCCAGCAGCGTAGATCCCACGGGAGGAGTTTACAATGAGCAGTTCTTC.

This rearrangement joins TRBV11-2 to TRBJ2-7; 7 nucleotides align to TRBD1. After removal of 5 bases from V and 4 bases from J, the junction contained 5 bases not matched to a gene. Germline values: CDR1 SGHAT, CDR2 FQNNGV. The CDR3 sequence is 13 residues long. For the CDR3, the DNA is TGTGCCAGCAGCCCCGGGACAGCGTACGAGCAGTACGTC. It yields the protein CASSPGTAYEQYV.

V and J are TRBV2 and TRBJ2-2; D is perhaps TRBD2 (6 bases). V was clipped by 6 bases and J by 4 bases, with 9 bases between them. The CDR3 is 13 residues long. The germline gives CDR1 SNHLY, CDR2 FYNNEI. The chain's CDR3 is CASRLAPTGELFF. CDR3 coding DNA: TGTGCCAGCAGGCTAGCGCCCACCGGGGAGCTGTTTTTT.

The rearrangement links TRBV19 to TRBJ1-1; the match to TRBD1 covers 7 bases. The V gene end was trimmed by 6 bases and the J gene end by 5 bases; junction bases not matched to a gene: 6. The CDR3 covers 13 residues. Looked up from germline, CDR1 is LNHDA and CDR2 is SQIVND (reference sequence). CDR3 sequence: CASRETGVTEAFF. As DNA, the CDR3 is TGTGCCAGTAGGGAAACAGGGGTAACTGAAGCTTTCTTT.

The J gene is TRBJ2-3, the V gene TRBV7-3; 7 nucleotides agree with TRBD1. Per germline, CDR1 SGHTA and CDR2 FQGTGA. The trim removed 4 bases at V and 3 bases at J, leaving 7 bases unmatched. CDR3 length: 15 amino acids. The DNA of the CDR3 is TGTGCCAGCAGCTCGAGGGGGCGCGGAACAGATACGCAGTATTTT. Encoded protein: CASSSRGRGTDTQYF.

The J gene is TRBJ2-3, the V gene TRBV11-2, with a tentative D call TRBD1 (5 bases). The CDR3 extends over 15 amino acids. Germline V gene sequence: CDR1 SGHAT, CDR2 FQNNGV. Trimming shortened V by 0 bases and J by 4 bases, and 11 bases separated the two germline ends. The CDR3 nucleotides read TGTGCCAGCAGCTTAGACCAAGGGGTTTCAGATACGCAGTATTTT. Its translation is CASSLDQGVSDTQYF. The full variable domain, completed using reference TRBV11-2 and TRBJ2-3, is EAGVAQSPRYKIIEKRQSVAFWCNPISGHATLYWYQQILGQGPKLLIQFQNNGVVDDSQLPKDRFSAERLKGVDSTLKIQPAKLEDSAVYLCASSLDQGVSDTQYFGPGTRLTVL.

The genes are TRBV19 and TRBJ1-2; D gene unclear. Trimming pared 3 bases from V and 2 bases from J, leaving 13 bases between. The CDR3 sequence is 15 residues long. CDR1 is LNHDA, CDR2 SQIVND, per germline (reference sequence). Here the CDR3 reads CASSIRHNLNYGYTF. DNA for the CDR3: TGTGCCAGTAGTATCAGGCACAATTTGAACTATGGCTACACCTTC.

The CDR3, as DNA: TGTGCCAGCAGCTTCCAGGGGGCAGATACGCAGTATTTT. The encoded protein is CASSFQGADTQYF. The chain combines TRBV5-6 with TRBJ2-3; 7 bases map to TRBD1. J gave up 4 bases and V 2 bases, and 1 base lay outside the gene matches. CDR1 and CDR2 (germline): SGHDT, YYEEEE. This CDR3 has 13 residues. The whole variable domain, filled in from reference TRBV5-6 and TRBJ2-3, reads DAGVTQSPTHLIKTRGQQVTLRCSPKSGHDTVSWYQQALGQGPQFIFQYYEEEERQRGNFPDRFSGHQFPNYSSELNVNALLLGDSALYLCASSFQGADTQYFGPGTRLTVL.

The V call is TRBV6-5, the J call TRBJ2-7, with 11 bases aligning to TRBD2. The CDR3 consists of 14 residues. Losses at the gene ends were 5 bases for V and 13 bases for J; bases not matched to a gene: 13. Germline loops: CDR1 MNHEY, CDR2 SVGAGI. CDR3 sequence reads: CASSEASGLAVLYF. In DNA, the CDR3 is TGTGCCAGCAGTGAGGCGTCGGGACTAGCGGTTTTATACTTC.

The CDR3 here is CASSHLLGTRGRAQYF. The CDR3 DNA reads as TGCGCCAGCAGCCACCTACTTGGGACTAGAGGACGAGCCCAGTACTTC. The chain combines TRBV4-1 with TRBJ2-5; the match to TRBD2 covers 8 bases. CDR3 size: 16 residues. V shed 3 bases and J 9 bases; nucleotides not matched to a gene: 15. The V gene's germline CDR1 is MGHRA and CDR2 YSYEKL.

CDR3 in DNA: TGTGCCAGCAGCCAACCACTAGGACAGGGGAGAGTCTATGGCTACACCTTC. It translates to CASSQPLGQGRVYGYTF. V is TRBV16 and J is TRBJ1-2; 9 bases agree with TRBD1. Trimming cost V 2 bases and J 4 bases; bases outside gene matches: 11. Per germline, CDR1 KGHSY and CDR2 FQNENV. This CDR3 is built from 17 residues.

The chain uses TRBV2 and TRBJ1-2; D uncertain. V dropped 2 bases and J dropped 4 bases, with 5 bases sitting between them. Germline V lookup: CDR1 SNHLY, CDR2 FYNNEI. There are 12 residues in the CDR3. CDR3 sequence reads: CASSEQVYGYTF. The CDR3 DNA is TGTGCCAGCAGTGAACAGGTCTATGGCTACACCTTC. Using reference TRBV2 and TRBJ1-2 for the parts outside the CDR3, the full variable domain is EPEVTQTPSHQVTQMGQEVILRCVPISNHLYFYWYRQILGQKVEFLVSFYNNEISEKSEIFDDQFSVERPDGSNFTLKIRSTKLEDSAMYFCASSEQVYGYTFGSGTRLTVV.

This clone was recorded once. The chain uses TRBV28 and TRBJ2-3, with D perhaps TRBD2 (6 bases). Germline V lookup: CDR1 MDHEN, CDR2 SYDVKM. This CDR3 has 16 amino acids. Deletions cut 2 bases from V and 1 base from J, with 13 bases between. CDR3 bases: TGTGCCAGCAGTTTAGTGGGGGGAAGTGGCACAGATACGCAGTATTTT. Translating it yields CASSLVGGSGTDTQYF. The whole variable domain, remainder taken from reference TRBV28 and TRBJ2-3, is DVKVTQSSRYLVKRTGEKVFLECVQDMDHENMFWYRQDPGLGLRLIYFSYDVKMKEKGDIPEGYSVSREKKERFSLILESASTNQTSMYLCASSLVGGSGTDTQYFGPGTRLTVL.

The chain links TRBV5-1 to TRBJ2-7, with D maybe TRBD1 (5 bases). Trimming removed 0 bases from V and 1 base from J, with 11 bases in between. The CDR3 contains 15 residues. Germline CDR1 and CDR2: SGHRS and YFSETQ. The CDR3 DNA follows: TGCGCCAGCAGCTTGGGGGGCGGCGGATCCTACGAGCAGTACGTC. It yields the protein CASSLGGGGSYEQYV.

V is TRBV9 and J is TRBJ1-2; D ambiguous. Germline values: CDR1 SGDLS, CDR2 YYNGEE. The CDR3 spans 15 residues. The V gene lost 4 bases and the J gene lost 4 bases, with 17 bases spanning the gap. The CDR3 spells CASSRRVDSSYGYTF. CDR3 nucleotide sequence: TGTGCCAGCAGCCGCCGTGTGGACTCCTCCTATGGCTACACCTTC.

The chain links TRBV5-4 to TRBJ2-1, with a weak D call TRBD1 (6 bases). CDR1 is SGHNT, CDR2 YYREEE, per germline (reference sequence). V was clipped by 0 bases and J by 8 bases, with 21 bases between them. This CDR3 is built from 17 residues. The CDR3 loop is CASSLAPTGQFGDEQFF. CDR3 bases: TGTGCCAGCAGCTTGGCCCCTACAGGGCAATTCGGCGATGAGCAGTTCTTC.